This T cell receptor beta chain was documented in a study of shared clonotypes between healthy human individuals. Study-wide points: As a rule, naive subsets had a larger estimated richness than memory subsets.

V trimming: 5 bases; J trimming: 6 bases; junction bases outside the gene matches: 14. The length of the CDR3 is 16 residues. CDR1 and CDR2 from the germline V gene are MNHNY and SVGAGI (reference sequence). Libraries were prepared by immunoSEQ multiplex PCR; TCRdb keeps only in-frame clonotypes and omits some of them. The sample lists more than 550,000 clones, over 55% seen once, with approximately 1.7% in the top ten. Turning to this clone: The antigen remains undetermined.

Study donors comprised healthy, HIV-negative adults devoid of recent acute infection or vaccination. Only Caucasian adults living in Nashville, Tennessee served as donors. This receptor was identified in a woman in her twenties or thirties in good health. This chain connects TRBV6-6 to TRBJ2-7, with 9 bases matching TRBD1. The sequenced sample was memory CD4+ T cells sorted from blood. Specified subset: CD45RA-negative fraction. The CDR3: CASSGSGTGTGLEQYF. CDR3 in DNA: TGTGCCAGCAGTGGCTCCGGGACAGGGACAGGACTCGAGCAGTACTTC.